The 7 T cell receptor beta chains listed next were all sequenced from one sample in a study of a mutant IDH1 vaccine in newly diagnosed glioma. Here immunoSEQ multiplex PCR was the method, and the copy in TCRdb shows in-frame clones only, minus some. The sample has 50,000 to 70,000 clones; about 86% are singletons. Time point meaning: week 35, safety follow-up. It was 300 ug of mutant IDH1 20-mer peptide that made up each vaccine dose, given with topical imiquimod. Their recognized antigens are unknown. Sequenced material: PBMCs, taken from a glioma patient whose treatment included an IDH1 peptide vaccine. The receptor set was obtained from a man in his forties with glioma.

The chain uses TRBV7-2 and TRBJ1-2, with D hard to call. Germline V lookup: CDR1 SGHTA, CDR2 FQGNSA. With 1 base removed from V and 8 bases from J, the gap between germline ends came to 11 bases. The CDR3 has 13 amino acids. The CDR3 DNA reads TGTGCCAGCAGCTTAGATGGCGTGGGAGGCTACACCTTC. Translated, it gives CASSLDGVGGYTF.

This clone was found once. CDR3 in amino acids: CASSLGLAGGYEQFF. CDR3 sequence (DNA): TGCGCCAGCAGCTTGGGTCTAGCGGGAGGCTATGAGCAGTTCTTC. The chain uses TRBV5-1 and TRBJ2-1; 11 nucleotides match TRBD2. Germline CDR1 and CDR2: SGHRS and YFSETQ. The CDR3 is 15 residues long. The V and J ends lost 0 bases and 8 bases, in that order; junction bases with no gene match: 4.

CDR3 loop: CASSETTYEQYF. The CDR3 DNA reads TGTGCCAGCAGTGAGACTACCTACGAGCAGTACTTC. The V gene is TRBV2, the J gene TRBJ2-7; the D gene is possibly TRBD2 (5 bases). Germline CDR1 reads SNHLY; CDR2 reads FYNNEI. V dropped 3 bases and J dropped 2 bases, with 5 bases sitting between them. The CDR3 runs 12 residues.

Concerning this clone: The same CDR3 is also encoded by other DNA sequences in this sample. The gene calls are TRBV2 and TRBJ2-7; D is perhaps TRBD2 (5 bases). The CDR3 sequence is 12 residues long. CDR1 and CDR2 from the germline V gene are SNHLY and FYNNEI. Trimming cost V 4 bases and J 4 bases, with 8 bases left between them. CDR3 bases: TGTGCCAGCAGTGTATCGGGGTACGAGCAGTACTTC. This translates into CASSVSGYEQYF.

The chain has TRBV7-9 and TRBJ2-1; D possibly corresponds to TRBD2 (5 bases). From germline, CDR1 is SEHNR and CDR2 FQNEAQ (reference sequence). The CDR3 covers 13 residues. V was clipped by 9 bases and J by 2 bases, with 11 bases between them. CDR3: CASTAGPYNEQFF. The DNA of the CDR3 is TGTGCCAGTACCGCGGGCCCCTACAATGAGCAGTTCTTC. The full variable domain, in which reference TRBV7-9 and TRBJ2-1 provide the parts outside the CDR3, is DTGVSQNPRHKITKRGQNVTFRCDPISEHNRLYWYRQTLGQGPEFLTYFQNEAQLEKSRLLSDRFSAERPKGSFSTLEIQRTEQGDSAMYLCASTAGPYNEQFFGPGTRLTVL.

The chain couples TRBV18 to TRBJ1-1; D may be TRBD1 (6 bases). The V end was cut by 6 bases, the J end by 2 bases, with 13 bases between. CDR3 length: 14 residues. Looked up from germline, CDR1 is KGHSH and CDR2 is LQKENI. The CDR3 loop is CASSPQGTNTEAFF. The CDR3 coding sequence is TGTGCCAGCTCGCCTCAGGGGACTAACACTGAAGCTTTCTTT.

The chain uses TRBV10-2 and TRBJ1-5; no definite D call. The germline V gene encodes CDR1 WSHSY and CDR2 SAAADI. CDR3 length: 15 residues. Trimming pared 0 bases from V and 6 bases from J, leaving 12 bases between. CDR3 DNA: TGCGCCAGCAGTGAGTCGATGGGCGGTCCTCAGCCCCAGCATTTT. Protein: CASSESMGGPQPQHF.